A single sample gave rise to the 29 T cell receptor beta chains below, sequenced in a study of blood T cell repertoires in COVID-19. Measured with immunoSEQ multiplex PCR; TCRdb has only the in-frame clones, and not every one. Of 200,000 to 250,000 clones listed, about 83% are singletons. The sample comprised PBMCs or T cells enriched from blood (not recorded which). The receptor source for this set is a woman between 40 and 50 years old who had been exposed to COVID-19.

This chain uses TRBV9 with TRBJ2-1, with 7 nucleotides matching TRBD1. This CDR3 comprises 15 residues. The ends lost 2 bases at V and 3 bases at J; junction bases unmatched: 5. In germline, CDR1 is SGDLS, CDR2 YYNGEE. DNA of the CDR3: TGTGCCAGCAGCGTGGGGACAGAAATCTACAATGAGCAGTTCTTC. As protein: CASSVGTEIYNEQFF.

V and J are TRBV7-8 and TRBJ1-4; 7 nucleotides match TRBD1. The CDR3 runs 19 residues. Germline V gives CDR1 SGHVS, CDR2 FQNEAQ. V lost 5 bases and J lost 1; bases outside the gene matches: 16. The CDR3 bases are TGTGCCAGCAGCCTACCCCGGGGTACAGGGGCGGAAACTAATGAAAAACTGTTTTTT. Protein product: CASSLPRGTGAETNEKLFF.

The chain carries TRBV28 and TRBJ2-1; D is unclear. This CDR3 has 14 residues. V was trimmed by 2 bases and J by 4 bases, leaving 9 bases between them. Germline V gives CDR1 MDHEN, CDR2 SYDVKM. The CDR3 nucleotides are TGTGCCAGCAGTTTAATGGCTTGGTACAATGAGCAGTTCTTC. It specifies CASSLMAWYNEQFF.

For this clone: Other DNA sequences from this sample encode an identical CDR3 as well. The CDR3 bases are TGTGCCTGGAGTGTACGGGCTAACTATGGCTACACCTTC. It encodes CAWSVRANYGYTF. The rearrangement uses TRBV30 and TRBJ1-2; D ambiguous. This CDR3 is built from 13 residues. V was clipped by 0 bases and J by 0 bases, with 5 bases between them. Per the germline V gene, CDR1 is GTSNPN and CDR2 is SVGIG (reference sequence). Filled out from reference TRBV30 and TRBJ1-2, the complete variable domain reads SQTIHQWPATLVQPVGSPLSLECTVEGTSNPNLYWYRQAAGRGLQLLFYSVGIGQISSEVPQNLSASRPQDRQFILSSKKLLLSDSGFYLCAWSVRANYGYTFGSGTRLTVV.

This chain connects TRBV12-5 to TRBJ2-7, with a tentative D call TRBD2 (5 bases). Germline CDR1 and CDR2: LGHNT and FRNRAP. Trimming took off 8 bases at V and 7 bases at J, with 18 bases between the two ends. The CDR3 is made up of 13 amino acids. CDR3 loop: CASSWVEPGEQYF. The CDR3 DNA reads TGTGCTAGTTCTTGGGTCGAACCGGGGGAGCAGTACTTC.

This chain joins TRBV2 and TRBJ1-2; perhaps TRBD1 as D (6 bases). From germline, CDR1 is SNHLY and CDR2 FYNNEI. The CDR3 sequence is 14 residues long. V lost 3 bases to trimming and J lost 6 bases, with 14 bases between them. CDR3 DNA: TGTGCCAGCAGTGATAACAGGGTGGGAAATGGCTACACCTTC. Translated: CASSDNRVGNGYTF. Looking up the rest from reference TRBV2 and TRBJ1-2 gives the full variable domain: EPEVTQTPSHQVTQMGQEVILRCVPISNHLYFYWYRQILGQKVEFLVSFYNNEISEKSEIFDDQFSVERPDGSNFTLKIRSTKLEDSAMYFCASSDNRVGNGYTFGSGTRLTVV.

The rearrangement links TRBV28 to TRBJ1-1; D not resolved. The CDR3 has 14 amino acids. Trimming took off 2 bases at V and 0 bases at J, with 7 bases between the two ends. CDR1 and CDR2 (germline): MDHEN, SYDVKM. Here the CDR3 reads CASSLGGMNTEAFF. CDR3 DNA: TGTGCCAGCAGTTTAGGAGGGATGAACACTGAAGCTTTCTTT.

The rearrangement joins TRBV6-4 to TRBJ1-2; weak D call: TRBD1 (6 bases). The CDR3 totals 12 residues. Germline V gene data show CDR1 as MRHNA and CDR2 as SNTAGT. Trimming removed 3 bases at V and 7 bases at J, with 9 bases between. The CDR3 DNA sequence: TGTGCCAGCAGTGAACCAGGGGTTGGCTACACCTTC. Amino acids: CASSEPGVGYTF.

The V gene is TRBV5-4, the J gene TRBJ1-2; tentatively, D is TRBD1 (5 bases). The V end was cut by 2 bases, the J end by 4 bases, with 12 bases between. The CDR3 consists of 14 residues. Germline CDR1 and CDR2: SGHNT and YYREEE (reference sequence). CDR3: CASSFRSGSYGYTF. The DNA for the CDR3 is TGTGCCAGCAGCTTCCGGTCAGGGTCCTATGGCTACACCTTC. Looking up the rest from reference TRBV5-4 and TRBJ1-2 gives the full variable domain: ETGVTQSPTHLIKTRGQQVTLRCSSQSGHNTVSWYQQALGQGPQFIFQYYREEENGRGNFPPRFSGLQFPNYSSELNVNALELDDSALYLCASSFRSGSYGYTFGSGTRLTVV.

The J gene is TRBJ1-1, the V gene TRBV2; 10 nucleotides agree with TRBD1. This CDR3 region has 14 residues. The J segment lost 1 base and the V segment lost 8 bases, leaving 4 bases of the junction unmatched. Germline V CDR1 and CDR2: SNHLY, FYNNEI. CDR3 nucleotides: TGTGCCAGCGAAGACAGGGGGCGGAACACTGAAGCTTTCTTT. Translated: CASEDRGRNTEAFF.

The chain has TRBV7-9 and TRBJ1-3; D might be TRBD1 (6 bases). Deletions cut 1 base from V and 4 bases from J, with 11 bases between. CDR1 is SEHNR, CDR2 FQNEAQ, per germline (reference sequence). The CDR3 has 15 amino acids. This CDR3 reads CASSLEGGRGNTIYF. The CDR3 nucleotides are TGTGCCAGCAGCTTAGAGGGGGGGCGCGGAAACACCATATATTTT. Filled out from reference TRBV7-9 and TRBJ1-3, the complete variable domain reads DTGVSQNPRHKITKRGQNVTFRCDPISEHNRLYWYRQTLGQGPEFLTYFQNEAQLEKSRLLSDRFSAERPKGSFSTLEIQRTEQGDSAMYLCASSLEGGRGNTIYFGEGSWLTVV.

This rearrangement joins TRBV4-2 to TRBJ1-2; D is possibly TRBD1 (5 bases). V was clipped by 4 bases and J by 0 bases, with 18 bases between them. The CDR3 is 17 amino acids. CDR1 LGHNA and CDR2 YNFKEQ come from the germline V gene. As DNA, the CDR3 is TGTGCCAGCAGCCCCGTTGGGGCCCGCCTTTCTAACTATGGCTACACCTTC. It yields the protein CASSPVGARLSNYGYTF.

The chain recombines TRBV6-5 with TRBJ2-1; 9 bases match TRBD1. Unmatched junction bases numbered 7, after V lost 6 bases and J lost 4 bases. Germline V gene sequence: CDR1 MNHEY, CDR2 SVGAGI. CDR3 length: 15 residues. In DNA, the CDR3 is TGTGCCAGCAGCCCCTACAGGGGGCAGTACAATGAGCAGTTCTTC. This codes for CASSPYRGQYNEQFF.

For this clone: A read error is possible here, since a much larger clone lies one base away. The J gene is TRBJ2-1, the V gene TRBV2; TRBD2 matches 10 bases. The CDR3 sequence is 15 residues long. Looked up from germline, CDR1 is SNHLY and CDR2 is FYNNEI. The junction had 2 bases not matched to a gene; V was cut back by 3 bases and J by 3 bases. The CDR3 here is CASSDSSGGYNEQFF. CDR3 coding DNA: TGTGCCAGCAGTGATTCTAGCGGGGGCTACAATGAGCAGTTCTTC. Supplemented by reference TRBV2 and TRBJ2-1, the full variable domain reads EPEVTQTPSHQVTQMGQEVILRCVPISNHLYFYWYRQILGQKVEFLVSFYNNEISEKSEIFDDQFSVERPDGSNFTLKIRSTKLEDSAMYFCASSDSSGGYNEQFFGPGTRLTVL.

The genes are TRBV3-1 (or the pseudogene TRBV3-2) and TRBJ2-1; unclear D gene. Germline CDR1 reads LGHDT; CDR2 reads YNNKEL (reference sequence). Trimming removed 1 base from V and 6 bases from J, with 7 bases in between. The CDR3 sequence is 13 residues long. The CDR3 DNA sequence: TGTGCCAGCAGCCAAGTTCCGGGCAATGAGCAGTTCTTC. Encoded protein: CASSQVPGNEQFF.

The chain couples TRBV6-5 to TRBJ1-1, with D possibly being TRBD1 (5 bases). This CDR3 contains 14 residues. Germline CDR1 MNHEY, CDR2 SVGAGI. Trimming shortened V by 0 bases and J by 4 bases, and 9 bases separated the two germline ends. This CDR3 reads CASSYSQGGTEAFF. CDR3 DNA sequence: TGTGCCAGCAGTTACTCCCAGGGTGGCACTGAAGCTTTCTTT.

This chain joins TRBV13 and TRBJ1-5; possible D gene TRBD1, 5 bases. There are 13 residues in the CDR3. The V gene lost 4 bases and the J gene lost 9 bases, with 13 bases spanning the gap. Germline V gene sequence: CDR1 PRHDT, CDR2 FYEKMQ (reference sequence). The CDR3 protein is CASSSGLGPPQHF. The CDR3 DNA reads TGTGCCAGCAGCTCGGGTCTGGGGCCGCCCCAGCATTTT.

This clone was seen only a few times. The gene calls are TRBV5-1 and TRBJ1-1, with D perhaps matching TRBD1 (5 bases). There are 14 residues in the CDR3. Trimming pared 5 bases from V and 4 bases from J, leaving 15 bases between. Germline CDR1 reads SGHRS; CDR2 reads YFSETQ. CDR3: CASRTTALGTEAFF. The CDR3 bases are TGCGCCAGCAGAACGACAGCACTGGGCACTGAAGCTTTCTTT.

This clone was seen only once. CDR3: CASSSRGFSSGNTIYF. In nucleotides, the CDR3 is TGTGCCAGCAGTTCCAGGGGTTTTAGCTCTGGAAACACCATATATTTT. This chain uses TRBV27 with TRBJ1-3; D may be TRBD1 (6 bases). V was pared by 4 bases and J by 0 bases, with 13 bases between. The CDR3 sequence is 16 residues long. Germline loops: CDR1 MNHEY, CDR2 SMNVEV (reference sequence).

This chain joins TRBV7-2 and TRBJ2-7; no firm D call. Deletions cut 8 bases from V and 2 bases from J, with 13 bases between. The CDR3 extends over 13 amino acids. Germline CDR1 reads SGHTA; CDR2 reads FQGNSA. CDR3 DNA: TGTGCCAGCTCCCCGCCGGGTCCCTACGAGCAGTACTTC. Translated, it gives CASSPPGPYEQYF.

In DNA form, the CDR3 reads TGTGCCAGCAGTTACTCGGGGGGAACTGAAGCTTTCTTT. Translating gives CASSYSGGTEAFF. The genes are TRBV6-2 or TRBV6-3 and TRBJ1-1, with a weak D call TRBD1 (5 bases). V dropped 0 bases and J dropped 5 bases, with 7 bases sitting between them. The CDR3 totals 13 residues. Germline V gives CDR1 MNHEY, CDR2 SVGEGT.

The rearrangement uses TRBV13 and TRBJ2-7; tentatively, D is TRBD2 (6 bases). Deletions cut 0 bases from V and 3 bases from J, with 15 bases between. CDR3 length: 16 amino acids. Germline assignment: CDR1 PRHDT and CDR2 FYEKMQ (reference sequence). CDR3: CASSLGTGTAIYEQYF. Here the CDR3 DNA reads TGTGCCAGCAGCTTAGGAACCGGGACTGCGATCTACGAGCAGTACTTC.

The J gene is TRBJ1-1, the V gene TRBV7-8; D is ambiguous. The germline V gene encodes CDR1 SGHVS and CDR2 FQNEAQ. The germline V and J ends were trimmed by 1 base and 4 bases, with 16 bases remaining between them. The CDR3 runs to 16 residues. The CDR3 region is CASSLVRSGWGTEAFF. The CDR3 DNA reads TGTGCCAGCAGCTTAGTAAGGTCGGGGTGGGGCACTGAAGCTTTCTTT. The full variable domain, completed using reference TRBV7-8 and TRBJ1-1, is GAGVSQSPRYKVAKRGQDVALRCDPISGHVSLFWYQQALGQGPEFLTYFQNEAQLDKSGLPSDRFFAERPEGSVSTLKIQRTQQEDSAVYLCASSLVRSGWGTEAFFGQGTRLTVV.

This sequence joins TRBV5-1 and TRBJ1-2; 7 bases are a match to TRBD1. V lost 2 bases, J lost 4 bases, and 8 bases stayed unmatched. Germline V gene data show CDR1 as SGHRS and CDR2 as YFSETQ. This CDR3 region has 15 residues. The CDR3 DNA reads as TGCGCCAGCAGCTTCGGACAGGAGGAGGGCTATGGCTACACCTTC. Translated: CASSFGQEEGYGYTF.

This chain joins TRBV28 and TRBJ1-2; 10 bases map to TRBD1. Germline V lookup: CDR1 MDHEN, CDR2 SYDVKM. Trimming removed 3 bases from V and 8 bases from J; junction bases left unmatched: 9. There are 15 residues in the CDR3. This CDR3 is CASSLPGTGVGGYTF. CDR3 sequence (DNA): TGTGCCAGCAGTTTGCCCGGGACAGGGGTAGGAGGCTACACCTTC.

The rearrangement links TRBV9 to TRBJ2-7; TRBD1 agrees at 7 bases. The CDR3 runs 15 residues. Looked up from germline, CDR1 is SGDLS and CDR2 is YYNGEE. The V segment lost 3 bases and the J segment 0 bases; nucleotides outside the gene matches: 6. The CDR3 sequence is CASSARTGSSYEQYF. In DNA form, the CDR3 reads TGTGCCAGCAGCGCAAGGACAGGATCCTCCTACGAGCAGTACTTC.

The genes are TRBV6-6 and TRBJ2-2; TRBD2 matches 14 bases. The CDR3 covers 16 residues. Trimming at V came to 5 bases and at J to 7 bases, leaving 6 bases not matched to a gene. Germline values: CDR1 MNHNY, CDR2 SVGAGI (reference sequence). CDR3 sequence (DNA): TGTGCCAGCAGTCTAGGGACTAGCGGGGGTATCGGGGAGCTGTTTTTT. Residues: CASSLGTSGGIGELFF.

The genes are TRBV7-2 and TRBJ1-5, with 8 bases matching TRBD1. The germline gives CDR1 SGHTA, CDR2 FQGNSA. This CDR3 contains 17 residues. Trimming cost V 1 base and J 4 bases; bases outside gene matches: 9. CDR3 region: CASSLDVRTGRNQPQHF. The CDR3 DNA follows: TGTGCCAGCAGCTTAGATGTCAGGACAGGGCGGAATCAGCCCCAGCATTTT.

This clone was recorded many times. The sample carries other DNA sequences with the same CDR3. V is TRBV7-6 and J is TRBJ2-7; 11 bases align to TRBD2. CDR1 and CDR2 (germline): SGHVS, FNYEAQ. J lost 7 bases, V lost 5 bases, and 7 bases had no gene match. The CDR3 runs to 14 residues. CDR3: CASSPASGGREQYF. The CDR3 DNA is TGTGCCAGCAGCCCGGCTAGCGGGGGGAGGGAGCAGTACTTC.